This T cell receptor beta chain was identified in a study of beta chain features in type 1 diabetes. Study details: When patients were set against healthy donors, age, gender and cell yields were similar. Overall study results and limits: Whatever favoring of shorter templates PCR might show would apply equally to patients and controls. For Type 1 diabetes patients, all four CD4+ subsets carried TCRB CDR3s that were moderately but significantly shorter. Insertions were fewer and deletions more numerous at VDJ junctions in type 1 diabetes patients.

CDR1 and CDR2 from the germline V gene are MDHEN and SYDVKM. This CDR3 comprises 9 residues. Trimming stripped 8 bases from V and 9 bases from J, with 8 bases between. Sequenced material consisted of expressed TCRB transcripts (all of the isolated RNA was reverse transcribed). The assay was immunoSEQ multiplex PCR, and TCRdb's table has in-frame clones only and misses some. The sample has about 370,000 clones, over 8.5% seen once. This clone was picked up a small number of times. Its specificity is not known. The rearrangement uses TRBV28 and TRBJ2-7; D gene ambiguous. The specimen sequenced was central memory CD4+ T cells from blood. The clonotype originates from a man aged 25 to 40 with type 1 diabetes. In DNA, the CDR3 is TGTGCCAGCGGCACGGCGCAGTACTTC. Translating it yields CASGTAQYF.